This T cell receptor beta chain was recovered during a study of cytomegalovirus exposure and HLA in healthy donors. Study-wide results and caveats: One variant, a missense change in DCLRE1C, was linked in a later analysis to TCR beta V- and J-gene trimming. One later analysis reportedly identified an Asian-associated ancestry cluster that showed fewer N-insertions than the approximately 700-donor mean. According to the study, roughly 160 TCR beta chains were cytomegalovirus-associated. Rarity marked most TCR sequences, yet some public TCRs occurred in many donors.

PCR was performed using 60 Vbeta and 13 Jbeta primers. Data came from immunoSEQ multiplex PCR; TCRdb stores just in-frame clones and leaves some out. The data contain around 150,000 clones, 87% of them singletons. V gave up 4 bases and J gave up 2 bases; unmatched junction bases: 6. CDR3 length equals 15 residues. Germline V gives CDR1 SGHTS, CDR2 YDEGEE. About this clone: The antigen is undetermined.

This chain connects TRBV5-8 to TRBJ2-3, with 8 positions matching TRBD1. Sequenced material: PBMCs. The clonotype comes from a woman aged 30 to 39 in good health and CMV-seronegative. The CDR3 region is CASSPGTGVTDTQYF. DNA for the CDR3: TGTGCCAGCAGCCCCGGGACAGGAGTCACAGATACGCAGTATTTT. Drawing the rest from reference TRBV5-8 and TRBJ2-3, the complete variable domain is EAGVTQSPTHLIKTRGQQATLRCSPISGHTSVYWYQQALGLGLQFLLWYDEGEERNRGNFPPRFSGRQFPNYSSELNVNALELEDSALYLCASSPGTGVTDTQYFGPGTRLTVL.